Presented here are 16 T cell receptor beta chains from one specimen sequenced in a study of shared clonotypes between healthy human individuals. Only in-frame clones appear in the TCRdb table, and some are missing; sequencing was by immunoSEQ multiplex PCR. The table has under 1,900,000 clones, roughly 98.5% seen once. The sample comprised naive CD4+ T cells sorted from blood. Subset denoted: CD45RA+ positively selected. These receptors all stem from a man younger than 45 in good health.

V is TRBV6-1 and J is TRBJ1-1; D gene uncertain. The CDR3 contains 13 residues. Germline assignment: CDR1 MNHNS and CDR2 SASEGT. Trimming took off 7 bases at V and 6 bases at J, with 15 bases between the two ends. The CDR3 bases are TGTGCCAGCACCATCCGACATTCGGCTGAAGCTTTCTTT. Its translation is CASTIRHSAEAFF.

The chain couples TRBV21-1 to TRBJ2-1. TRBV21-1 counts as a pseudogene. This CDR3 has 14 residues. CDR3 in amino acids: CASTWGRNYNEQFF. Written as DNA, the CDR3 is TGTGCCAGCACTTGGGGACGGAATTACAATGAGCAGTTCTTC.

The chain uses TRBV7-9 and TRBJ1-1; 10 positions match TRBD1. The germline V gene encodes CDR1 SEHNR and CDR2 FQNEAQ (reference sequence). The V gene end was trimmed by 5 bases and the J gene end by 11 bases; junction bases not matched to a gene: 8. The CDR3 is 13 residues long. The CDR3 region is CASSLGQGREAFF. The CDR3 DNA is TGTGCCAGCAGCCTGGGACAGGGGCGAGAGGCTTTCTTT.

J is TRBJ2-3 and V is TRBV11-2; D gene unclear. Per germline, CDR1 SGHAT and CDR2 FQNNGV. The V end was cut by 5 bases, the J end by 6 bases, with 9 bases between. The CDR3 sequence is 12 residues long. The CDR3: CASSVSRDTQYF. CDR3 DNA: TGTGCCAGCAGCGTCTCAAGGGATACGCAGTATTTT. The variable domain in full, with the rest retrieved from reference TRBV11-2 and TRBJ2-3, is EAGVAQSPRYKIIEKRQSVAFWCNPISGHATLYWYQQILGQGPKLLIQFQNNGVVDDSQLPKDRFSAERLKGVDSTLKIQPAKLEDSAVYLCASSVSRDTQYFGPGTRLTVL.

This clone was seen just once. The chain joins TRBV27 to TRBJ1-4; 7 positions agree with TRBD1. Germline lookup yields CDR1 MNHEY and CDR2 SMNVEV (reference sequence). V lost 4 bases to trimming and J lost 5 bases; unmatched junction nucleotides: 4. The CDR3 runs to 14 residues. CDR3 region: CASSSTGTNEKLFF. In DNA, the CDR3 is TGTGCCAGCAGTTCGACAGGGACCAATGAAAAACTGTTTTTT.

The V call is TRBV4-1, the J call TRBJ1-4, with D perhaps matching TRBD1 (6 bases). V lost 4 bases and J lost 6, with 15 bases in between. The CDR3 covers 15 residues. CDR1 is MGHRA, CDR2 YSYEKL, per germline. CDR3 sequence: CASSREWGRDEKLFF. The CDR3 DNA follows: TGCGCCAGCAGCCGCGAGTGGGGGCGGGATGAAAAACTGTTTTTT.

The chain joins TRBV27 to TRBJ2-7, with D perhaps matching TRBD1 (6 bases). Germline V CDR1 and CDR2: MNHEY, SMNVEV (reference sequence). Trimming cost V 5 bases and J 0 bases, with 20 bases left between them. The CDR3 is 17 residues long. CDR3 region: CASSPLSGTFASYEQYF. CDR3 bases: TGTGCCAGCAGTCCCCTTTCCGGGACATTCGCCTCCTACGAGCAGTACTTC.

The CDR3 nucleotides are TGTGCCAGCAGTTTTTCGTTAGGCCTTTACGAGCAGTACTTC. Residues: CASSFSLGLYEQYF. V is TRBV27 and J is TRBJ2-7; D gene uncertain. V shed 3 bases and J shed 4 bases, with 13 bases lying between them. CDR3 size: 14 residues. The germline V gene has CDR1 MNHEY and CDR2 SMNVEV (reference sequence).

J is TRBJ1-1 and V is TRBV9, with 11 bases matching TRBD1. V lost 4 bases and J lost 10; bases outside the gene matches: 3. Germline V CDR1 and CDR2: SGDLS, YYNGEE. This CDR3 region has 12 residues. CDR3 DNA: TGTGCCAGCAGCAAGGACAGGGGGCCAGCTTTCTTT. Residues: CASSKDRGPAFF. The full variable domain, with the rest looked up from reference TRBV9 and TRBJ1-1, is DSGVTQTPKHLITATGQRVTLRCSPRSGDLSVYWYQQSLDQGLQFLIQYYNGEERAKGNILERFSAQQFPDLHSELNLSSLELGDSALYFCASSKDRGPAFFGQGTRLTVV.

V and J are TRBV10-3 and TRBJ2-7, with 13 nucleotides matching TRBD2. Germline values: CDR1 ENHRY, CDR2 SYGVKD. Losses at the gene ends were 8 bases for V and 5 bases for J; bases not matched to a gene: 3. The CDR3 spans 13 residues. CDR3 in amino acids: CAIPGLAGDEQYF. CDR3 DNA sequence: TGTGCCATCCCCGGACTAGCGGGAGACGAGCAGTACTTC.

In its sample, this clone was seen once. Here the CDR3 DNA reads TGTGCCAGCAGAGGGGGCTCCCGTTTTAATGAAAAACTGTTTTTT. Amino acid sequence: CASRGGSRFNEKLFF. The chain has TRBV2 and TRBJ1-4; 7 bases are shared with TRBD1. The CDR3 length is 15 residues. The V segment lost 6 bases and the J segment 4 bases; nucleotides outside the gene matches: 8. From germline, CDR1 is SNHLY and CDR2 FYNNEI.

The rearrangement uses TRBV5-1 and TRBJ2-2; TRBD2 matches at 10 bases. Trimming took 4 bases from V and 1 from J; bases not matched to a gene: 4. CDR1 is SGHRS, CDR2 YFSETQ, per germline. The CDR3 totals 16 residues. The CDR3 DNA is TGCGCCAGCAGCCCAGGACTAGCGGTGAACACCGGGGAGCTGTTTTTT. It codes for CASSPGLAVNTGELFF.

This clone has a single count. The chain employs TRBV6-5 and TRBJ2-4; possibly TRBD1 for D (5 bases). Germline CDR1 is MNHEY and CDR2 is SVGAGI. V was shortened by 4 bases and J by 10 bases, with 8 bases between the two germline ends. CDR3 size: 11 residues. In DNA form, the CDR3 reads TGTGCCAGCAGTTCCTCAGGGATTCAGTACTTC. Amino acids: CASSSSGIQYF.

This rearrangement joins TRBV27 to TRBJ1-2, with unresolved D. The CDR3 length is 14 residues. From germline, CDR1 is MNHEY and CDR2 SMNVEV (reference sequence). Trimming removed 3 bases at V and 8 bases at J, with 16 bases between. The CDR3 nucleotides read TGTGCCAGCAGTTTCGCCTCCTCTTCACGCGGCTACACCTTC. It translates to CASSFASSSRGYTF.

This chain uses TRBV7-9 with TRBJ1-2; 8 nucleotides align to TRBD1. Germline V gives CDR1 SEHNR, CDR2 FQNEAQ (reference sequence). The CDR3 covers 14 residues. V was clipped by 3 bases and J by 7 bases; unmatched bases: 7. DNA of the CDR3: TGTGCCAGCAGCTTTGACAGGGGAACAAGTGGCTACACCTTC. This sequence encodes CASSFDRGTSGYTF.

V and J are TRBV5-4 and TRBJ2-7, with D unclear. Germline values: CDR1 SGHNT, CDR2 YYREEE (reference sequence). This CDR3 has 14 amino acids. V gave up 3 bases and J gave up 6 bases, with 16 bases separating them. The CDR3 coding sequence is TGTGCCAGCAGCTACGGATCGACTCAATCCGAGCAGTACTTC. It codes for CASSYGSTQSEQYF.